This record looks at one TCR beta chain sequence and its context. Sequencing used immunoSEQ multiplex PCR; TCRdb keeps in-frame clones, though not all of them. The sample shows about 140,000 clones, 91% of them seen only once. Germline V CDR1 and CDR2: MNHEY, SMNVEV (reference sequence). V dropped 2 bases and J dropped 8 bases, with 7 bases sitting between them. This CDR3 is 12 amino acids long. The data originate from a study of control samples from healthy donors and cancer patients. The genes are TRBV27 and TRBJ2-1; perhaps TRBD1 as D (6 bases). The source material was blood. The receptor was derived from a man between 18 and 29 years old in good health. This CDR3 reads CASSLAGDEQFF. CDR3 bases: TGTGCCAGCAGTTTAGCAGGGGATGAGCAGTTCTTC.